This T cell receptor beta chain was captured in a study of T cells after yellow fever vaccination. Study overall: Fractions containing few cells were prepared with SMART-Seq v4 Ultra Low Input.

Template switching by 5'RACE produced TCR cDNA, adding a universal primer site and UMIs. TCRdb independently ran MiXCR on the 5' RACE reads; one entry per CDR3 protein. The data hold approximately 96,000 distinct CDR3 sequences, with under 9% observed a single time. General study points: Post-booster samples contained most primary-vaccination clones (approximately 96% CD4, around 88% CD8).

The V end was cut by 0 bases, the J end by 4 bases, with 15 bases between. The CDR3 is 16 amino acids. Germline V CDR1 and CDR2: MGHRA, YSYEKL. Only a few counts were recorded for this clonotype. The J gene is TRBJ1-1, the V gene TRBV4-1; D might be TRBD1 (5 bases). The sample was CD8+ T cells not binding an NS4B(214-222) dextramer, sorted from PBMCs, taken approximately 16 days after the first yellow fever vaccination. This receptor was obtained from a young man who received the YFV17D yellow fever vaccine. CDR3 region: CASSQDYPGYRTEAFF. Written as DNA, the CDR3 is TGCGCCAGCAGCCAAGATTATCCAGGGTATCGCACTGAAGCTTTCTTT.